The present T cell receptor beta chain was sequenced within a study of blood T cell repertoires in COVID-19. This clone appeared once. Original methodology: By means of reference gene primer amplification, nucleated cell counts were estimated. Produced via immunoSEQ multiplex PCR; TCRdb's table is partial and in-frame only. V, J and clone size are taken as reported in that table, and D and trimming were inferred from the DNA itself. The data contain a few hundred thousand clones, roughly 86% of them seen just once; the ten biggest clones take up around 0.7%. The clonotype originates from a human donor in a cohort sampled during active COVID-19. Source material: peripheral blood.

In nucleotides, the CDR3 is TGTGCCAGCAGCTCCATAAACGACAGGACCCTTAACACTGAAGCTTTCTTT. It translates to CASSSINDRTLNTEAFF. V is TRBV11-2 and J is TRBJ1-1; D perhaps matches TRBD1 (6 bases). The CDR3 covers 17 residues. The germline CDR1 and CDR2 sequences are SGHAT and FQNNGV. Trimming removed 4 bases at V and 2 bases at J, with 20 bases between. Full variable domain (outside the CDR3, taken from reference TRBV11-2 and TRBJ1-1): EAGVAQSPRYKIIEKRQSVAFWCNPISGHATLYWYQQILGQGPKLLIQFQNNGVVDDSQLPKDRFSAERLKGVDSTLKIQPAKLEDSAVYLCASSSINDRTLNTEAFFGQGTRLTVV.